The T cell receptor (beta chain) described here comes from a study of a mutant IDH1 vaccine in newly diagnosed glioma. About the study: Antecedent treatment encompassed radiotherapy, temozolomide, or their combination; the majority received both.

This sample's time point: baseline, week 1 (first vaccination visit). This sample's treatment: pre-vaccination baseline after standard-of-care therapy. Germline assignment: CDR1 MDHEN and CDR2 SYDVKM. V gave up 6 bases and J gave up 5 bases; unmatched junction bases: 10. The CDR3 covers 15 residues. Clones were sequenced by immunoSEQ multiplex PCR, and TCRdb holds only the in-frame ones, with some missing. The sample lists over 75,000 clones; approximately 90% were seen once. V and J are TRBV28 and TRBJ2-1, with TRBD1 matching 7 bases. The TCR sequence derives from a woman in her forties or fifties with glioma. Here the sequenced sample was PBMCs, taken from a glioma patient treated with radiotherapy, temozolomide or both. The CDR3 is CASRFWTGSHNEQFF. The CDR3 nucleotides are TGTGCCAGCAGATTTTGGACAGGTAGCCACAATGAGCAGTTCTTC.